The present TCR beta chain was sequenced within a study of cytomegalovirus exposure and HLA in healthy donors. With regard to this clone: What it binds is not known.

Germline CDR1 and CDR2: SGHDT and YYEEEE. V lost 0 bases and J lost 7; bases outside the gene matches: 9. The CDR3 sequence is 16 residues long. Study observations and caveats: In the approximately 120 validation repertoires, a later analysis found that first-cohort TCR clusters tended to co-occur. A list of 164 TCR beta chains associated with cytomegalovirus was given.

Generated by immunoSEQ multiplex PCR, the TCRdb table keeps only in-frame clones and is missing some. The table shows over 200,000 clones, with 87% occurring only once. The TCR was taken from a woman under 30 in good health and CMV-seropositive. Sequences were obtained from PBMCs. The rearrangement links TRBV5-6 to TRBJ1-5, with TRBD1 identical over 8 bases. The CDR3 coding sequence is TGTGCCAGCAGCTTGGGGACAGGGCGTCGAGGCCAGCCCCAGCATTTT. This codes for CASSLGTGRRGQPQHF.